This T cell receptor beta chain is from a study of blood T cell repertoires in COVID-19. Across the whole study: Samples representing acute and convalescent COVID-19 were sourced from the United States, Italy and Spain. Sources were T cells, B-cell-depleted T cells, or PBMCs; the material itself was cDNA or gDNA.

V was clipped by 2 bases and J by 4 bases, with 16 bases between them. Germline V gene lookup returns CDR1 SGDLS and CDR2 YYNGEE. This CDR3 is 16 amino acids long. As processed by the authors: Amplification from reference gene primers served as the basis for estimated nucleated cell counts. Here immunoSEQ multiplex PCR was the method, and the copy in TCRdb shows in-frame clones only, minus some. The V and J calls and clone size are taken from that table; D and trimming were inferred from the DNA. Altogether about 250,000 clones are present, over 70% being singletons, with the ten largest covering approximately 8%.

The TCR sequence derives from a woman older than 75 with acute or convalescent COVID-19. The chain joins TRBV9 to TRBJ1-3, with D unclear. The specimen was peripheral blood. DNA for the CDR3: TGTGCCAGCAGCGTTGGCGGGTCAAGTCAAGGAAACACCATATATTTT. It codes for CASSVGGSSQGNTIYF.